This TCR beta chain was observed in a study of PD-1 blockade in classical Hodgkin lymphoma. Study outcomes and limitations: Possible causes of repertoire differences, disease activity or prior therapy, remain undefined. In newly diagnosed patients, baseline TCR diversity was reportedly below that of healthy donors.

Assay used: immunoSEQ multiplex PCR; TCRdb lists only in-frame clones, some missing. The table records about 15,000 clones, 84% of them present only once. V shed 0 bases and J 5 bases; nucleotides not matched to a gene: 16. Germline CDR1 and CDR2: MDHEN and SYDVKM. The CDR3 consists of 20 residues. Regarding this clone: Its target is not known.

Time point specified: newly diagnosed, previously untreated cHL patient sample. Comparison used PBMCs from newly diagnosed, untreated classical Hodgkin lymphoma. The specimen was peripheral blood mononuclear cells (PBMCs). The sequence derives from a human donor with classical Hodgkin lymphoma. The V call is TRBV28, the J call TRBJ2-2; 9 bases match TRBD1. DNA for the CDR3: TGTGCCAGCAGTTTATGGCGGGACAGGGATCGACTTGGCCTAACCGGGGAGCTGTTTTTT. Residues: CASSLWRDRDRLGLTGELFF.